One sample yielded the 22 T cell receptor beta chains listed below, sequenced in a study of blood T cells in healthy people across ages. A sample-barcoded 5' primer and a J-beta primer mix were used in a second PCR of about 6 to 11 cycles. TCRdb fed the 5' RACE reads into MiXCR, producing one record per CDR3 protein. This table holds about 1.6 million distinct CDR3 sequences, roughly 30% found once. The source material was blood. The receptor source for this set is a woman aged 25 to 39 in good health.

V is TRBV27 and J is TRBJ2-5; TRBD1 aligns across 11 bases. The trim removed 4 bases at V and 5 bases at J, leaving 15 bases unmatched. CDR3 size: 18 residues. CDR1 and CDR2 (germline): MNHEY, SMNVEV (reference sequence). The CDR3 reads CASSWGGEDRGLGETQYF. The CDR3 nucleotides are TGTGCCAGCAGTTGGGGGGGGGAGGACAGGGGGCTGGGTGAGACCCAGTACTTC.

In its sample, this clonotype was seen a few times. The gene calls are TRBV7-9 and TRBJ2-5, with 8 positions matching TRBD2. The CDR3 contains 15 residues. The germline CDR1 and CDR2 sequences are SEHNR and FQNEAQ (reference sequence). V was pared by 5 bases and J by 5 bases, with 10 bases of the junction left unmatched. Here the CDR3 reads CASSRSVAGRETQYF. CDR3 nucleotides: TGTGCCAGCAGCCGCTCGGTAGCGGGACGCGAGACCCAGTACTTC.

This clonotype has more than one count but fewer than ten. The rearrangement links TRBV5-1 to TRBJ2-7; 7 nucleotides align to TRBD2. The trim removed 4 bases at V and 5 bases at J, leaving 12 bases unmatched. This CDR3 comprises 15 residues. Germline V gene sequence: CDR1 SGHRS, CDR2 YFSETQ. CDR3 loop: CASSPDSRTRDEQYF. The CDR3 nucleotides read TGCGCCAGCAGCCCGGACTCAAGGACTAGGGACGAGCAGTACTTC.

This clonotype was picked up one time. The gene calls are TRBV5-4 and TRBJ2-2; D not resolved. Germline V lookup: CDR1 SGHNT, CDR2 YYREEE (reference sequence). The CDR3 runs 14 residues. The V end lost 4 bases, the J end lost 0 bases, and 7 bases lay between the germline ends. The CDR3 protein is CASSPTTNTGELFF. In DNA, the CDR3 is TGTGCCAGCAGCCCGACAACGAACACCGGGGAGCTGTTTTTT.

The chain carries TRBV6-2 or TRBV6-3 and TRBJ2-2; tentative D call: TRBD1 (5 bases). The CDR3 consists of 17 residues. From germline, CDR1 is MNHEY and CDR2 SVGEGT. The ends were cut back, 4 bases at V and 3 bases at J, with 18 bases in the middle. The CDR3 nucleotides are TGTGCCAGCAGTTCTGTTTTATCGGACACAGACACCGGGGAGCTGTTTTTT. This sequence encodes CASSSVLSDTDTGELFF.

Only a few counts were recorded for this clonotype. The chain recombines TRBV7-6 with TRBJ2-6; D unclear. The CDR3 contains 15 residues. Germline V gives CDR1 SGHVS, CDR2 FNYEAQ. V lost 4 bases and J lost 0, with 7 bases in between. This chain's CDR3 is CASSSLYSGANVLTF. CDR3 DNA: TGTGCCAGCAGCTCACTATACTCTGGGGCCAACGTCCTGACTTTC.

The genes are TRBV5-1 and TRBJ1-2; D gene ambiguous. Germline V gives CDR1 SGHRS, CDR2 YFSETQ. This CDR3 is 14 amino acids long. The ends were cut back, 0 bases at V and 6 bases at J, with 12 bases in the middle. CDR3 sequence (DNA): TGCGCCAGCAGCTTGGACCCGGCAACCCATGGCTACACCTTC. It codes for CASSLDPATHGYTF.

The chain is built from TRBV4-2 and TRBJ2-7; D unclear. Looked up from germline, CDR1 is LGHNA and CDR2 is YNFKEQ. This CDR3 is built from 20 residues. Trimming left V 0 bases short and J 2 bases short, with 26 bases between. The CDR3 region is CASSQDATGTRYEDPYEQYF. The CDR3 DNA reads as TGTGCCAGCAGCCAAGATGCGACTGGAACAAGATATGAAGATCCCTACGAGCAGTACTTC.

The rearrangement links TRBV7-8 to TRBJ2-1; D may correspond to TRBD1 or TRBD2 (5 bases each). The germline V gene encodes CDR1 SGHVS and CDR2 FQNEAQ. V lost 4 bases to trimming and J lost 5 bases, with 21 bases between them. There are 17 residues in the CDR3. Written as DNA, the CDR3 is TGTGCCAGCAGCTCCAACCCACCGACGGGGACCCACAATGAGCAGTTCTTC. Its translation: CASSSNPPTGTHNEQFF.

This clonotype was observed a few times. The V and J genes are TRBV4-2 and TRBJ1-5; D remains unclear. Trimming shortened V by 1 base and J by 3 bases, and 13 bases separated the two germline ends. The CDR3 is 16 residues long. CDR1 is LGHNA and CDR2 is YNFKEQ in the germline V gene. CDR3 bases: TGTGCCAGCAGCCAAGGAGCCCTGAGGGACAATCAGCCCCAGCATTTT. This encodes CASSQGALRDNQPQHF.

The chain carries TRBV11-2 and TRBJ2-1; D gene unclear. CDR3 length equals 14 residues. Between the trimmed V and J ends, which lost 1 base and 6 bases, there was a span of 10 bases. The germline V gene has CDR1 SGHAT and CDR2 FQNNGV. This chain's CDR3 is CASSLGLEANEQFF. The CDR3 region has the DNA TGTGCCAGCAGCTTAGGGCTCGAGGCCAATGAGCAGTTCTTC.

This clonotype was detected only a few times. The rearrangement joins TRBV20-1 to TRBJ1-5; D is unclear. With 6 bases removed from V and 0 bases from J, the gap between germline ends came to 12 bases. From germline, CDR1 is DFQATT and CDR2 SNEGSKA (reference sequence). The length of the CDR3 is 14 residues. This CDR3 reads CSAAEDISNQPQHF. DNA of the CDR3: TGCAGTGCCGCGGAAGATATTAGCAATCAGCCCCAGCATTTT.

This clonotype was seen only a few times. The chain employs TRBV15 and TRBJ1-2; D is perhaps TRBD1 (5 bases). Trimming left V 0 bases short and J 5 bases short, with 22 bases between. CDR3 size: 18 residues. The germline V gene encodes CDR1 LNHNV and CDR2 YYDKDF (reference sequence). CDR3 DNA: TGTGCCACCAGCAGAGAGAGAGGTGGTTTCAGGGATAATTATGGCTACACCTTC. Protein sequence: CATSRERGGFRDNYGYTF.

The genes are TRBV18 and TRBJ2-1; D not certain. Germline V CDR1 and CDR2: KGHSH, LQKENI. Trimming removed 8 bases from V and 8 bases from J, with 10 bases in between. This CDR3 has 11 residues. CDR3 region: CASSTLDEQFF. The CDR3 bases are TGTGCCAGCAGCACTCTCGATGAGCAGTTCTTC.

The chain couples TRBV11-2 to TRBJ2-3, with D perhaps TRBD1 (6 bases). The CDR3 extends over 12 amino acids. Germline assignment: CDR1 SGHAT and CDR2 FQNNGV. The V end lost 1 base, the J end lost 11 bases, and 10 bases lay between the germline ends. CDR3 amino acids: CASSLGGPWQYF. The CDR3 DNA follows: TGTGCCAGCAGCTTAGGGGGGCCGTGGCAGTATTTT. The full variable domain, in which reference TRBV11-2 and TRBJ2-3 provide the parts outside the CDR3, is EAGVAQSPRYKIIEKRQSVAFWCNPISGHATLYWYQQILGQGPKLLIQFQNNGVVDDSQLPKDRFSAERLKGVDSTLKIQPAKLEDSAVYLCASSLGGPWQYFGPGTRLTVL.

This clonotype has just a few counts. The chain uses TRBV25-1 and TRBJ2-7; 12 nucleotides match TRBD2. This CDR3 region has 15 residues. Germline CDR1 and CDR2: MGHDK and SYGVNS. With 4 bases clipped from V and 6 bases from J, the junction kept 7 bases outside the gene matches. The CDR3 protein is CASSARLAGEGEQYF. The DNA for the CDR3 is TGTGCCAGCAGTGCCCGACTAGCGGGAGAGGGCGAGCAGTACTTC.

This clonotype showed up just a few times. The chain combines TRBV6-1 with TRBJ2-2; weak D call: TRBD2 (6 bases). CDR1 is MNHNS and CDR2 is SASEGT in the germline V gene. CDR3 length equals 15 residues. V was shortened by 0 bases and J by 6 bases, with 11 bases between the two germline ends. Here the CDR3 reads CASSEATGVAGELFF. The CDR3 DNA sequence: TGTGCCAGCAGTGAAGCAACGGGGGTAGCCGGGGAGCTGTTTTTT.

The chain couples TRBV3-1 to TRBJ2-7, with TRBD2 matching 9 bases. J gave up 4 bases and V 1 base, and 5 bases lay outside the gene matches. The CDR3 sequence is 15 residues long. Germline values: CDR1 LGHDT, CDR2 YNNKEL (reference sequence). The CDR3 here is CASSQGAGGIYEQYF. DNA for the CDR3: TGTGCCAGCAGCCAAGGCGCGGGAGGGATATACGAGCAGTACTTC.

The CDR3 sequence is CATMGPNTDTQYF. The CDR3 DNA reads as TGTGCCACCATGGGACCGAACACAGATACGCAGTATTTT. The rearrangement uses TRBV6-5 and TRBJ2-3; D may match TRBD1 or TRBD2 (5 bases each). CDR1 is MNHEY, CDR2 SVGAGI, per germline. There are 13 residues in the CDR3. Trimming shortened V by 10 bases and J by 2 bases, and 13 bases separated the two germline ends.

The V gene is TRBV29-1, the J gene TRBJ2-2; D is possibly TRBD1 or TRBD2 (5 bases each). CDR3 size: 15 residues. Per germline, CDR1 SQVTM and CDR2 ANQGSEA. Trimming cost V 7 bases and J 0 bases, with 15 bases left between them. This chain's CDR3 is CSATVGASNTGELFF. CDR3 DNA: TGCAGCGCCACTGTCGGGGCCTCGAACACCGGGGAGCTGTTTTTT.

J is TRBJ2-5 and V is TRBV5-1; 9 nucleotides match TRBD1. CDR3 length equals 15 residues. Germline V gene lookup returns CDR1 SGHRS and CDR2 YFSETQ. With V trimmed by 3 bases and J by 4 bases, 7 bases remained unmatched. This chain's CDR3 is CASSYGQGIRETQYF. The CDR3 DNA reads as TGCGCCAGCAGCTATGGACAGGGGATAAGAGAGACCCAGTACTTC.

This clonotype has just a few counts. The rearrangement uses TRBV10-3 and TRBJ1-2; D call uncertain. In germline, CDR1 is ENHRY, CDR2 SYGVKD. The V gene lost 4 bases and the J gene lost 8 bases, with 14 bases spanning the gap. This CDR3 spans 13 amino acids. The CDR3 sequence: CAISVRTEEGYTF. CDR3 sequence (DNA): TGTGCCATCAGTGTTAGGACGGAGGAGGGCTACACCTTC.